Below are 28 T cell receptor beta chains sequenced from a single sample in a study of shared clonotypes between healthy human individuals. Repertoires were generated with immunoSEQ multiplex PCR, while TCRdb's copy carries only in-frame clones and drops some. The data contain 2 million to 2.5 million clones, over 85% of them singletons. The sequencing input was naive CD4+ T cells from PBMCs. Subset denoted: CD45RA+ positively selected. These receptors came from a man aged 18 to 35 in good health. Some clones in this sample may be carry-over from other donors' samples.

For this clone: The same CDR3 also results from other DNA sequences found in this sample. V is TRBV10-3 and J is TRBJ2-3; TRBD1 is a possible D gene (6 bases). The CDR3 spans 14 residues. Germline values: CDR1 ENHRY, CDR2 SYGVKD. Trimming took off 4 bases at V and 2 bases at J, with 10 bases between the two ends. The CDR3 protein is CAISGQGSTDTQYF. In DNA form, the CDR3 reads TGTGCCATCAGTGGCCAGGGGTCCACAGATACGCAGTATTTT.

This chain joins TRBV28 and TRBJ2-2; 9 bases fit TRBD1. In germline, CDR1 is MDHEN, CDR2 SYDVKM. CDR3 length equals 15 residues. Trimming removed 4 bases from V and 6 bases from J; junction bases left unmatched: 6. CDR3 residues: CASSSLQGAAGELFF. CDR3 nucleotides: TGTGCCAGCAGTTCGCTACAGGGGGCGGCCGGGGAGCTGTTTTTT.

The chain links TRBV4-2 to TRBJ2-7; D unclear. The germline CDR1 and CDR2 sequences are LGHNA and YNFKEQ. The CDR3 length is 15 residues. The V gene lost 2 bases and the J gene lost 5 bases, with 16 bases spanning the gap. CDR3 sequence: CASSQSYSRSHEQYF. CDR3 DNA sequence: TGTGCCAGCAGCCAAAGTTACTCTCGGTCCCACGAGCAGTACTTC.

The chain employs TRBV10-3 and TRBJ1-2; 7 bases fit TRBD1. The CDR3 spans 15 residues. CDR1 is ENHRY, CDR2 SYGVKD, per germline. J was trimmed by 5 bases and V by 2 bases; bases with no gene match: 8. The CDR3 here is CAISEQYGTAYGYTF. DNA of the CDR3: TGTGCCATCAGTGAGCAGTACGGGACAGCTTATGGCTACACCTTC.

This chain joins TRBV30 and TRBJ1-1; D is ambiguous. V was cut by 4 bases and J by 0 bases, with 12 bases left in between. This CDR3 region has 14 residues. CDR1 is GTSNPN, CDR2 SVGIG, per germline (reference sequence). The CDR3 sequence: CAWKADTMNTEAFF. The CDR3 nucleotides read TGTGCCTGGAAGGCAGATACCATGAACACTGAAGCTTTCTTT.

In regard to this clone: This is likely a read error, given that the CDR3 carries no conserved phenylalanine or tryptophan at its end. This chain links TRBV5-4 with TRBJ2-7; the match to TRBD2 covers 9 bases. This CDR3 region has 15 residues. Germline CDR1 reads SGHNT; CDR2 reads YYREEE (reference sequence). Unmatched junction bases numbered 5, after V lost 0 bases and J lost 4 bases. The CDR3 DNA sequence: TGTGCCAGCAGCTTGGGGGCGGGAGGGAGGTACGAGCAGTACCTC. Translating gives CASSLGAGGRYEQYL.

CDR3 DNA: TGCGCCAGCAGCCGAGGGACAGGCTTTTACAATGAGCAGTTCTTC. This sequence encodes CASSRGTGFYNEQFF. The chain combines TRBV4-1 with TRBJ2-1; 8 bases are shared with TRBD1. Unmatched junction bases numbered 6, after V lost 4 bases and J lost 4 bases. This CDR3 comprises 15 residues. Germline loops: CDR1 MGHRA, CDR2 YSYEKL.

This chain uses TRBV29-1 with TRBJ1-4; 7 positions agree with TRBD1. The CDR3 is made up of 13 amino acids. The germline V gene encodes CDR1 SQVTM and CDR2 ANQGSEA. V shed 5 bases and J 8 bases; nucleotides not matched to a gene: 8. The CDR3 loop is CSVSSRGDEKLFF. The CDR3 DNA sequence: TGCAGCGTTAGTAGCAGGGGGGACGAAAAACTGTTTTTT.

The V gene is TRBV9, the J gene TRBJ2-2; 9 bases match TRBD2. Unmatched junction bases numbered 11, after V lost 0 bases and J lost 2 bases. Germline V gives CDR1 SGDLS, CDR2 YYNGEE. The CDR3 is 19 residues long. CDR3 amino acids: CASSVGESGSGSNTGELFF. CDR3 sequence (DNA): TGTGCCAGCAGCGTAGGGGAAAGTGGTAGCGGGAGTAACACCGGGGAGCTGTTTTTT.

CDR3 loop: CASSLVPGNQETQYF. The CDR3 DNA reads as TGCGCCAGCAGCTTGGTACCAGGCAACCAAGAGACCCAGTACTTC. V is TRBV5-1 and J is TRBJ2-5; D ambiguous. V dropped 0 bases and J dropped 0 bases, with 9 bases sitting between them. Germline lookup yields CDR1 SGHRS and CDR2 YFSETQ. The CDR3 has 15 residues.

This chain connects TRBV18 to TRBJ1-4, with 7 bases lining up with TRBD1. V was pared by 1 base and J by 4 bases, with 3 bases of the junction left unmatched. The CDR3 has 15 amino acids. Per the germline V gene, CDR1 is KGHSH and CDR2 is LQKENI. In DNA form, the CDR3 reads TGTGCCAGCTCACCACGCCAGGGGGGTAATGAAAAACTGTTTTTT. Its protein is CASSPRQGGNEKLFF.

DNA for the CDR3: TGTGCCAGCAGCGTAGGGACCCTATCCTACAATGAGCAGTTCTTC. It specifies CASSVGTLSYNEQFF. This sequence joins TRBV9 and TRBJ2-1; D unclear. CDR3 length: 15 amino acids. CDR1 is SGDLS, CDR2 YYNGEE, per germline. Trimming took 0 bases from V and 1 from J, leaving 8 bases between them.

The gene calls are TRBV11-1 and TRBJ1-1, with 9 bases identical to TRBD1. With 6 bases clipped from V and 6 bases from J, the junction kept 8 bases outside the gene matches. This CDR3 spans 14 amino acids. The V gene's germline CDR1 is SGHAT and CDR2 FQDESV (reference sequence). In DNA, the CDR3 is TGTGCCAGCAGGCCGGGACAGGGAACTCCTGAAGCTTTCTTT. It yields the protein CASRPGQGTPEAFF. The full variable domain, completed using reference TRBV11-1 and TRBJ1-1, is EAEVAQSPRYKITEKSQAVAFWCDPISGHATLYWYRQILGQGPELLVQFQDESVVDDSQLPKDRFSAERLKGVDSTLKIQPAELGDSAMYLCASRPGQGTPEAFFGQGTRLTVV.

This clone was recorded only once. The sample has other DNA sequences that encode this CDR3 too. The chain carries TRBV28 and TRBJ1-2; unclear D gene. The CDR3 spans 13 residues. CDR1 is MDHEN and CDR2 is SYDVKM in the germline V gene. The V gene lost 1 base and the J gene lost 2 bases, with 5 bases spanning the gap. The chain's CDR3 is CASSLLGNYGYTF. For the CDR3, the DNA is TGTGCCAGCAGTTTATTAGGGAACTATGGCTACACCTTC.

The rearrangement uses TRBV2 and TRBJ1-3, with unresolved D. V lost 1 base and J 4 bases, leaving 11 bases between the germline ends. Germline assignment: CDR1 SNHLY and CDR2 FYNNEI. There are 15 residues in the CDR3. DNA for the CDR3: TGTGCCAGCAGTGAAGAGGGCTCAACGGGAAACACCATATATTTT. It specifies CASSEEGSTGNTIYF.

The rearrangement uses TRBV6-4 and TRBJ1-5; possibly TRBD1 for D (6 bases). Germline V CDR1 and CDR2: MRHNA, SNTAGT. This CDR3 contains 13 residues. V dropped 4 bases and J dropped 7 bases, with 11 bases sitting between them. In DNA, the CDR3 is TGTGCCAGCAGTGCCGAGGGGGGGCAGCCCCAGCATTTT. Its translation: CASSAEGGQPQHF.

Turning to this clone: The sample holds other DNA sequences that translate to the same CDR3. The chain links TRBV18 to TRBJ2-2; no firm D call. Trimming stripped 3 bases from V and 1 base from J, with 6 bases between. The length of the CDR3 is 14 residues. Looked up from germline, CDR1 is KGHSH and CDR2 is LQKENI. In DNA, the CDR3 is TGTGCCAGCTCACCGGCTCGGAACACCGGGGAGCTGTTTTTT. Its protein product is CASSPARNTGELFF.

The V gene is TRBV5-1, the J gene TRBJ1-3; no definite D call. This CDR3 spans 17 amino acids. Trimming removed 0 bases at V and 4 bases at J, with 17 bases between. CDR1 and CDR2 from the germline V gene are SGHRS and YFSETQ. The DNA for the CDR3 is TGCGCCAGCAGCTTGGCCGCCCCGGCGACGGTAGGAAACACCATATATTTT. Its protein product is CASSLAAPATVGNTIYF. The complete variable domain, with remaining parts taken from reference TRBV5-1 and TRBJ1-3, reads KAGVTQTPRYLIKTRGQQVTLSCSPISGHRSVSWYQQTPGQGLQFLFEYFSETQRNKGNFPGRFSGRQFSNSRSEMNVSTLELGDSALYLCASSLAAPATVGNTIYFGEGSWLTVV.

This chain connects TRBV27 to TRBJ1-1; 8 nucleotides agree with TRBD1. This CDR3 comprises 12 residues. With V trimmed by 6 bases and J by 11 bases, 8 bases remained unmatched. Germline V gene lookup returns CDR1 MNHEY and CDR2 SMNVEV (reference sequence). Here the CDR3 reads CASRTATGDAFF. In DNA, the CDR3 is TGTGCCAGCAGGACCGCGACAGGGGATGCTTTCTTT.

With regard to this clone: Other nucleotide sequences from this sample produce the same CDR3. V is TRBV5-1 and J is TRBJ1-2; tentatively, D is TRBD1 (5 bases). V dropped 4 bases and J dropped 2 bases, with 9 bases sitting between them. The CDR3 has 13 amino acids. Germline lookup yields CDR1 SGHRS and CDR2 YFSETQ. In DNA, the CDR3 is TGCGCCAGCAGCCCTGACAGAAACTATGGCTACACCTTC. This translates into CASSPDRNYGYTF.

The genes are TRBV6-6 and TRBJ2-1, with D possibly being TRBD2 (6 bases). From germline, CDR1 is MNHNY and CDR2 SVGAGI (reference sequence). The V gene lost 2 bases and the J gene lost 4 bases, with 15 bases spanning the gap. This CDR3 spans 16 amino acids. Here the CDR3 DNA reads TGTGCCAGCAGTTACGTTCCAGTCGGGGGTTACAATGAGCAGTTCTTC. It yields the protein CASSYVPVGGYNEQFF.

The chain combines TRBV6-1 with TRBJ2-7; 9 positions agree with TRBD1. With 8 bases clipped from V and 7 bases from J, the junction kept 12 bases outside the gene matches. CDR1 and CDR2 (germline): MNHNS, SASEGT. The CDR3 contains 14 residues. DNA for the CDR3: TGTGCCAGCGAATGGACAGGGGTCAGGGGGGAGCAGTACTTC. Residues: CASEWTGVRGEQYF.

The gene calls are TRBV5-1 and TRBJ2-7; the match to TRBD2 covers 12 bases. Germline CDR1 and CDR2: SGHRS and YFSETQ. Germline trimming cut 5 bases from V and 1 base from J; bases unmatched to any gene: 4. CDR3 length equals 15 residues. CDR3 in DNA: TGCGCCAGCAGTCGACTAGCGGGAGAATCCTACGAGCAGTACTTC. Translated: CASSRLAGESYEQYF.

The V call is TRBV2, the J call TRBJ1-1, with D uncertain. The CDR3 has 14 amino acids. The V end lost 2 bases, the J end lost 0 bases, and 7 bases lay between the germline ends. Per the germline V gene, CDR1 is SNHLY and CDR2 is FYNNEI. Here the CDR3 reads CASSERPMNTEAFF. The CDR3 DNA follows: TGTGCCAGCAGTGAAAGGCCTATGAACACTGAAGCTTTCTTT.

The chain employs TRBV28 and TRBJ2-3; D possibly uses TRBD1 or TRBD2 (6 bases each). V lost 5 bases to trimming and J lost 0 bases, with 21 bases between them. This CDR3 is 18 amino acids long. Germline V CDR1 and CDR2: MDHEN, SYDVKM. The CDR3 is CASSTRKGGSPSTDTQYF. The CDR3, as DNA: TGTGCCAGCAGTACCCGTAAAGGGGGGAGTCCTAGCACAGATACGCAGTATTTT.

V usage is TRBV15 and J usage is TRBJ1-1; the D is unclear. The germline CDR1 and CDR2 sequences are LNHNV and YYDKDF (reference sequence). V was cut by 3 bases and J by 3 bases, with 8 bases left in between. The CDR3 contains 13 residues. The CDR3 spells CATSSAWDTEAFF. The CDR3 coding sequence is TGTGCCACCAGCAGCGCATGGGACACTGAAGCTTTCTTT. Using reference TRBV15 and TRBJ1-1 for the parts outside the CDR3, the full variable domain is DAMVIQNPRYQVTQFGKPVTLSCSQTLNHNVMYWYQQKSSQAPKLLFHYYDKDFNNEADTPDNFQSRRPNTSFCFLDIRSPGLGDTAMYLCATSSAWDTEAFFGQGTRLTVV.

The rearrangement uses TRBV5-4 and TRBJ2-7; 9 bases fit TRBD1. Per germline, CDR1 SGHNT and CDR2 YYREEE (reference sequence). V lost 4 bases, J lost 5 bases, and 4 bases stayed unmatched. The CDR3 sequence is 13 residues long. The DNA for the CDR3 is TGTGCCAGCAGCCCGGGACAGGGTGACGAGCAGTACTTC. It translates to CASSPGQGDEQYF.

This clone is a singleton in its sample. The V gene is TRBV7-2, the J gene TRBJ2-1; the D is unclear. V lost 2 bases, J lost 7 bases, and 9 bases lay in between. Germline V gene sequence: CDR1 SGHTA, CDR2 FQGNSA. CDR3 length: 13 amino acids. In DNA form, the CDR3 reads TGTGCCAGCAGCTTACAGAGATTGAATGAGCAGTTCTTC. Encoded protein: CASSLQRLNEQFF. Supplemented by reference TRBV7-2 and TRBJ2-1, the full variable domain reads GAGVSQSPSNKVTEKGKDVELRCDPISGHTALYWYRQSLGQGLEFLIYFQGNSAPDKSGLPSDRFSAERTGGSVSTLTIQRTQQEDSAVYLCASSLQRLNEQFFGPGTRLTVL.